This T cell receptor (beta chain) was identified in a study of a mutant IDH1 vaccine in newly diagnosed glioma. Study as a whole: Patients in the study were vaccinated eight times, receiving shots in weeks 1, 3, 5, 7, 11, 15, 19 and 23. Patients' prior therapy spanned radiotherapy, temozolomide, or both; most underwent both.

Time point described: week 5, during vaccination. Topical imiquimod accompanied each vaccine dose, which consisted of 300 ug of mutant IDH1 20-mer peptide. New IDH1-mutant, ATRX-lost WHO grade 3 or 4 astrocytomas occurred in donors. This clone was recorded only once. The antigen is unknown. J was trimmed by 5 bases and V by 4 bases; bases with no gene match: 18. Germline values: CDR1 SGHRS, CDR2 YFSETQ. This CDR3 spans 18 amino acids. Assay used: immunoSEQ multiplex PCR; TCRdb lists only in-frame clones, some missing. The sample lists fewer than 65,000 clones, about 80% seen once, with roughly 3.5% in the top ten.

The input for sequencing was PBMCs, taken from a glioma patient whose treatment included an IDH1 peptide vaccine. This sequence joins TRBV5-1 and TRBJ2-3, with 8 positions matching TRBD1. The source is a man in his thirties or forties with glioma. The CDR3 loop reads CASSLGFGAGGVVDTQYF. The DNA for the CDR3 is TGCGCCAGCAGCCTGGGGTTTGGGGCAGGGGGCGTTGTAGATACGCAGTATTTT.